A selection of T cell receptor beta chains follows, all from one sample in a study of shared clonotypes between healthy human individuals. Profiled with immunoSEQ multiplex PCR; TCRdb holds only in-frame clones, not every one. The data hold about 2.3 million clones, with about nine tenths observed a single time. The source material was naive CD4+ T cells from PBMCs. The receptor source for this set is a young man in good health. Some clones in this sample may be carry-over from other donors' samples. CDR3s include the opening cysteine and the closing phenylalanine or tryptophan. Fields, in order: J gene, D gene, clone size, V gene, CDR3 protein, CDR3 DNA. The D gene is left open where the match is weak. For some rows the clone size is stated as once, few or many, or as a class when expanded; others skip it.

TRBJ2-4 . . TRBV28 CASSPSKNIQYF TGTGCCAGCAGCCCAAGCAAAAACATTCAGTACTTC
TRBJ1-1 . . TRBV28 CASRRGRSLSTEAFF TGTGCCAGCAGACGGGGAAGGAGTTTGAGCACTGAAGCTTTCTTT
TRBJ1-2 . . TRBV10-3 CAISESSKGNGLGYTF TGTGCCATCAGTGAGTCATCGAAAGGGAATGGGCTAGGCTACACCTTC
TRBJ2-1 TRBD2 . TRBV4-1 CASSQEKGLAGYNEQFF TGCGCCAGCAGCCAAGAAAAAGGACTAGCGGGATACAATGAGCAGTTCTTC
TRBJ2-2 TRBD1 . TRBV28 CASGAGGHGELFF TGTGCCAGCGGGGCAGGGGGTCACGGGGAGCTGTTTTTT
TRBJ2-7 . . TRBV6-1 CASTRGYEQYF TGTGCCAGCACTAGGGGTTACGAGCAGTACTTC
TRBJ2-1 . . TRBV6-5 CASSYATGGPQFF TGTGCCAGCAGTTACGCGACAGGAGGACCCCAGTTCTTC
TRBJ2-5 TRBD2 . TRBV5-1 CASSFGLAGQETQYF TGCGCCAGCAGCTTTGGACTAGCGGGGCAAGAGACCCAGTACTTC
TRBJ2-2 . . TRBV5-4 CASSAGSNPNTGELFF TGTGCCAGCAGCGCTGGATCCAACCCGAACACCGGGGAGCTGTTTTTT
TRBJ2-7 TRBD2 . TRBV18 CASSPRTSGDEQYF TGTGCCAGCTCACCCAGGACTAGCGGGGACGAGCAGTACTTC
TRBJ2-1 . once TRBV10-1 CASGRGHEQFF TGCGCCAGCGGCAGAGGGCATGAGCAGTTCTTC
TRBJ2-5 TRBD1 . TRBV7-9 CASSLDRGMFEETQYF TGTGCCAGCAGTTTGGACAGGGGGATGTTTGAAGAGACCCAGTACTTC
TRBJ2-2 . . TRBV7-2 CASSQARGNTGELFF TGTGCCAGCAGTCAGGCTCGGGGGAACACCGGGGAGCTGTTTTTT
TRBJ2-5 . . TRBV10-2 CASRGPVQETQYF TGCGCCAGCAGGGGGCCCGTCCAAGAGACCCAGTACTTC
TRBJ2-5 . . TRBV6-1 CASNEVREETQYF TGTGCCAGCAATGAAGTGAGGGAAGAGACCCAGTACTTC
TRBJ1-3 . . TRBV7-9 CASSPQVSSGNTIYF TGTGCCAGCAGCCCGCAGGTTAGCTCTGGAAACACCATATATTTT
TRBJ2-7 . . TRBV7-8 CASSKEVLYEQYF TGTGCCAGCAGTAAGGAGGTTCTCTACGAGCAGTACTTC
TRBJ1-2 TRBD1 . TRBV28 CASQGQGARDNYGYTF TGTGCCAGCCAGGGACAGGGGGCGAGGGACAACTATGGCTACACCTTC
TRBJ2-1 . . TRBV7-7 CASSLAAADYNEQFF TGTGCCAGCAGCTTAGCGGCGGCAGATTACAATGAGCAGTTCTTC
TRBJ2-1 TRBD2 . TRBV10-3 CAISTSGGYNEQFF TGTGCCATCAGTACTAGCGGGGGCTACAATGAGCAGTTCTTC
TRBJ2-3 TRBD2 . TRBV9 CASSPGLAEDTQYF TGTGCCAGCAGCCCGGGACTAGCGGAAGATACGCAGTATTTT
TRBJ2-3 TRBD2 . TRBV11-3 CASSSGLAGKYF TGTGCCAGCAGCTCGGGACTAGCGGGCAAGTATTTT
TRBJ2-5 TRBD2 . TRBV6-5 CASSYIGGRETQYF TGTGCCAGCAGTTATATTGGCGGGAGGGAGACCCAGTACTTC
TRBJ1-1 . . TRBV7-9 CASSDLRTEAFF TGTGCCAGCAGCGACCTGAGGACTGAAGCTTTCTTT